This is a list of T cell receptor beta chains from one sample in a study of beta chain features in type 1 diabetes. TCRdb keeps only in-frame clones here, not all; method: immunoSEQ multiplex PCR. The data show 550,000 to 850,000 clones, with roughly 13% seen just once and 0.02% to 0.025% held by the top ten. Sequencing input: naive CD4+ T cells from blood. Receptors originate from a man aged 18 to 29 with type 1 diabetes. Each CDR3 is given with its conserved first and last residue. A D gene is named only where the DNA matches it firmly. Part of the rows lack a size; the others show once, few, many or a class for expanded clones.

cdr3_length clone_size d_call j_call v_call cdr3_nt cdr3_aa
19 . TRBD2 TRBJ2-5 TRBV4-1 TGCGCCAGCAGCCAAGGGATCCAGCGGGGGGGCCTCACCCAAGAGACCCAGTACTTC CASSQGIQRGGLTQETQYF
14 . TRBD1 TRBJ1-6 TRBV7-9 TGTGCCAGCAGCTCCGGGACAGGGGTCGCACCCCTCCACTTT CASSSGTGVAPLHF
12 . . TRBJ2-3 TRBV14 TGTGCCAGCAGCCTTGGCCCAGATACGCAGTATTTT CASSLGPDTQYF
14 few TRBD1 TRBJ2-7 TRBV5-1 TGCGCCAGCAGCCTCGGGACAGGGGTAATGGCGCAGTACTTC CASSLGTGVMAQYF
16 few TRBD1 TRBJ2-3 TRBV11-2 TGTGCCAGCAGTCAAGAGGGGGCTACCGGGGTAGATACGCAGTATTTT CASSQEGATGVDTQYF
14 few TRBD1 TRBJ2-5 TRBV10-1 TGCGCCAGCAGCCCCGGGACAGAGCAAGAGACCCAGTACTTC CASSPGTEQETQYF
11 . . TRBJ1-1 TRBV6-1 TGTGCCAGCAGCGCCCACACTGAAGCTTTCTTT CASSAHTEAFF
14 once TRBD1 TRBJ2-5 TRBV5-6 TGTGCCAGCATCGTCCTGGGACAGCAAGAGACCCAGTACTTC CASIVLGQQETQYF
16 once . TRBJ1-3 TRBV9 TGTGCCAGCAGCTTCACCCGAGACGACGGGACGAACACCATATATTTT CASSFTRDDGTNTIYF
11 few . TRBJ1-1 TRBV30 TGTGCCTGGGAGATGAACACTGAAGCTTTCTTT CAWEMNTEAFF
14 few . TRBJ1-1 TRBV18 TGTGCCAGCTCCCAGGGGCAGGGAACGGGTGAAGCTTTCTTT CASSQGQGTGEAFF
16 few . TRBJ1-5 TRBV18 TGTGCCAGCTCACCCGCGTCAATTGGGAAAAATCAGCCCCAGCATTTT CASSPASIGKNQPQHF
14 . . TRBJ2-5 TRBV2 TGTGCCAGCAGTGAAAGGTGGCAGGGGGAGACCCAGTACTTC CASSERWQGETQYF
13 few . TRBJ2-5 TRBV6-5 TGTGCCAGCTCTGATGTGGGGGCGCGGACCCAGTACTTC CASSDVGARTQYF
15 . TRBD1 TRBJ2-7 TRBV5-1 TGCGCCAGCAGCTTGGCGGGACAGGGGGAGGACGAGCAGTACTTC CASSLAGQGEDEQYF
15 few TRBD1 TRBJ2-2 TRBV28 TGTGCCAGCAGTCGCCAGACAGGGAAGATCGGGGAGCTGTTTTTT CASSRQTGKIGELFF
14 . TRBD2 TRBJ2-7 TRBV18 TGTGCCAGCTCACCATTTAGCGGGGGGGACGAGCAGTACTTC CASSPFSGGDEQYF
15 . . TRBJ2-3 TRBV6-6 TGTGCCAGCAGTCTCCAAGCTTCGGCGAAGGATACGCAGTATTTT CASSLQASAKDTQYF
16 few . TRBJ1-2 TRBV29-1 TGCAGCGTTGACGGGTTGGCCACCGACTCAAACTATGGCTACACCTTC CSVDGLATDSNYGYTF
13 . . TRBJ2-4 TRBV29-1 TGCAGCGCCCAAAAGGAGGGTCGAGACATTCAGTACTTC CSAQKEGRDIQYF
13 . . TRBJ1-2 TRBV10-3 TGTGCCATCAGCCCAGGGGTGGGAGATGGCTACACCTTC CAISPGVGDGYTF
11 few . TRBJ1-3 TRBV30 TGTGCCTGGAGTGCCCGAAACACCATATATTTT CAWSARNTIYF